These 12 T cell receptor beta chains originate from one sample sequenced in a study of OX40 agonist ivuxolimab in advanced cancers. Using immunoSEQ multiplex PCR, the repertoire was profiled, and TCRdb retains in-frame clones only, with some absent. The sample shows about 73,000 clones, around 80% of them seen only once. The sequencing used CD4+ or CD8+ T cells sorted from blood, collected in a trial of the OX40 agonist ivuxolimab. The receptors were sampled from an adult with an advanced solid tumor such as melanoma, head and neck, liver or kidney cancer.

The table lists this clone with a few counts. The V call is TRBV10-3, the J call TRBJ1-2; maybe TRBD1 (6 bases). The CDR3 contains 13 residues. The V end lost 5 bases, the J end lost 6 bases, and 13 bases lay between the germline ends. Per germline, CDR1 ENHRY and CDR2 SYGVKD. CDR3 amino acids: CAISPTGRDGYTF. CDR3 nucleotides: TGTGCCATCAGTCCTACAGGGAGGGATGGCTACACCTTC.

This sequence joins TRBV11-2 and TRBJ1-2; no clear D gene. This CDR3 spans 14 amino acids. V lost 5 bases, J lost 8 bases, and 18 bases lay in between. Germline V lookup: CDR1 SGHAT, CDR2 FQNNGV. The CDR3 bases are TGTGCCAGCAGCCCACATTCACGGTTTGAGGGCTACACCTTC. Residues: CASSPHSRFEGYTF.

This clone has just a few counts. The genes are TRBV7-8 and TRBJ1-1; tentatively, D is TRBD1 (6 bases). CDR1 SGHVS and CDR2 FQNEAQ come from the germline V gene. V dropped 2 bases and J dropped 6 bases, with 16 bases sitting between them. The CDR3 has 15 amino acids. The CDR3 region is CASSLPVRGIAEAFF. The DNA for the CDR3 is TGTGCCAGCAGCTTACCGGTCAGGGGAATCGCTGAAGCTTTCTTT.

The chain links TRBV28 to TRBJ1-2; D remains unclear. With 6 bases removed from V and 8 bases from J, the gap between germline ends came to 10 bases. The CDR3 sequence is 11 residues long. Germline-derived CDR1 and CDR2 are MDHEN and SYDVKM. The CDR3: CASRTGLGYTF. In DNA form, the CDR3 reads TGTGCCAGCAGAACCGGCTTGGGCTACACCTTC.

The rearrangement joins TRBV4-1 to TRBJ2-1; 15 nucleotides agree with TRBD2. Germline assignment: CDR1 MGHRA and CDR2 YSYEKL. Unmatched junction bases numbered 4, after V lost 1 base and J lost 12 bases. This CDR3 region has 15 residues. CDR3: CASSQGWTSGRGQFF. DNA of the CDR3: TGCGCCAGCAGCCAAGGATGGACTAGCGGGAGGGGGCAGTTCTTC.

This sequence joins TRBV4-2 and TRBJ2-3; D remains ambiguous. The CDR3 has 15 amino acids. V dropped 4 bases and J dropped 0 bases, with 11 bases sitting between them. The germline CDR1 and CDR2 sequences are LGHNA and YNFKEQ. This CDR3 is CASSPSASSTDTQYF. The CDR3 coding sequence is TGTGCCAGCAGCCCTTCAGCCAGTAGCACAGATACGCAGTATTTT.

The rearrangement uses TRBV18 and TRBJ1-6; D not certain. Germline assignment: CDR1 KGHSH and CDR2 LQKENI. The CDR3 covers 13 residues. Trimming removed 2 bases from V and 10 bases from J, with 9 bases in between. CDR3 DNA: TGTGCCAGCTCACCAGGCGGAGGGTCACCCCTCCACTTT. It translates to CASSPGGGSPLHF.

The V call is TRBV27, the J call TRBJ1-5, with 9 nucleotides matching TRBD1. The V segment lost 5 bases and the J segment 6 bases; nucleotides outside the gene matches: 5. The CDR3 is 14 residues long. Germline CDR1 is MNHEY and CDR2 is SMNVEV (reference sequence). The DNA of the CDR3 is TGTGCCAGCAGTATGGGACAGGGTGGTCAGCCCCAGCATTTT. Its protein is CASSMGQGGQPQHF.

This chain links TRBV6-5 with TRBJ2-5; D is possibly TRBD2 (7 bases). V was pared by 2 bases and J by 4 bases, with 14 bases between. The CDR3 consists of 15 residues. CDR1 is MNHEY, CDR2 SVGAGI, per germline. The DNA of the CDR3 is TGTGCCAGCAGTTACAAGGGGGGGAATCTAGAGACCCAGTACTTC. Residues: CASSYKGGNLETQYF.

DNA of the CDR3: TGTGCCAGCTCCCCCCAGGGTGAGCAGTTCTTC. Amino acids: CASSPQGEQFF. The genes are TRBV18 and TRBJ2-1, with D perhaps matching TRBD1 (5 bases). This CDR3 contains 11 residues. The germline V gene encodes CDR1 KGHSH and CDR2 LQKENI. The V and J ends lost 6 bases and 9 bases respectively, with 9 bases between them.

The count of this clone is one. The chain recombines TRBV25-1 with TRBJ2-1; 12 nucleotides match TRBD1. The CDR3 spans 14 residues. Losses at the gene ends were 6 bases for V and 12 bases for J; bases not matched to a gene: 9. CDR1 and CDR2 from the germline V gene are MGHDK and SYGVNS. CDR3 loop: CASRGTGGLVGQFF. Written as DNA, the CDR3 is TGTGCCAGCAGAGGGACAGGGGGCCTCGTTGGGCAGTTCTTC.

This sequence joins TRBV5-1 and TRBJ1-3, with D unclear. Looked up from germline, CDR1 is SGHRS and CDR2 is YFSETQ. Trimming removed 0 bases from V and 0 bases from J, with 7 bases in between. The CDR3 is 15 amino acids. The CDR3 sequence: CASSLDGSSGNTIYF. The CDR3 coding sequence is TGCGCCAGCAGCTTGGACGGAAGCTCTGGAAACACCATATATTTT.